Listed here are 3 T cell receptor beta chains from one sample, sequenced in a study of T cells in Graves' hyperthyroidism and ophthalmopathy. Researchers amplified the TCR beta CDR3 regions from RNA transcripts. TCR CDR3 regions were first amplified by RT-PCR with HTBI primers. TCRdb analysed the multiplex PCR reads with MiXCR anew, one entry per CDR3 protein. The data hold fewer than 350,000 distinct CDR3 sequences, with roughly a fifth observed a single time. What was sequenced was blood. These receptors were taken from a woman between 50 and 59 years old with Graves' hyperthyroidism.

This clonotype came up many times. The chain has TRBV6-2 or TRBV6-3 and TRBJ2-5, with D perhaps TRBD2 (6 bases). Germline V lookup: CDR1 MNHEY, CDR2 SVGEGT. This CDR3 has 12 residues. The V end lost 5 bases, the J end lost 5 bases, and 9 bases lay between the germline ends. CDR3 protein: CASSGTEETQYF. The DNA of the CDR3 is TGTGCCAGCAGTGGGACTGAGGAGACCCAGTACTTC.

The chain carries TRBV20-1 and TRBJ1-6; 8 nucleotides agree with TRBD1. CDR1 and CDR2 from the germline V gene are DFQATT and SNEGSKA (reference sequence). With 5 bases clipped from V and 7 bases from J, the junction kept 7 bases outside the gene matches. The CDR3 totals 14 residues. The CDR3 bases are TGCAGTGCTTTAGGCGACAGGGGAAATTCACCCCTCCACTTT. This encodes CSALGDRGNSPLHF.

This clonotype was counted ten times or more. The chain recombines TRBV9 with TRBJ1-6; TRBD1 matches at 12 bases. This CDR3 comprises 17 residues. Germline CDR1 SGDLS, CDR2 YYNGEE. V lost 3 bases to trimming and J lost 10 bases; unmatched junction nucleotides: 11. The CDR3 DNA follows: TGTGCCAGCAGCGCTATGATAGCCGGGACAGGGGGCTCACCCCTCCACTTT. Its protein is CASSAMIAGTGGSPLHF. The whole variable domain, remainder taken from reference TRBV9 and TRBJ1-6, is DSGVTQTPKHLITATGQRVTLRCSPRSGDLSVYWYQQSLDQGLQFLIQYYNGEERAKGNILERFSAQQFPDLHSELNLSSLELGDSALYFCASSAMIAGTGGSPLHFGNGTRLTVT.